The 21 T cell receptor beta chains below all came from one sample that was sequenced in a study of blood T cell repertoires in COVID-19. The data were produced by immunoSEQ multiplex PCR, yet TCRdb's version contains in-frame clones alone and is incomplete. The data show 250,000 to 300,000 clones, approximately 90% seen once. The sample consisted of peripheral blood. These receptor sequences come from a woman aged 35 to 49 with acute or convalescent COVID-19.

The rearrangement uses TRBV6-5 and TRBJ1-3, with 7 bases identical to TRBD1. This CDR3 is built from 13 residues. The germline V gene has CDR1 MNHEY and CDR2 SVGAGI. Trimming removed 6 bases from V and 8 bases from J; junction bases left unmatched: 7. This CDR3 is CASRPGQVYTIYF. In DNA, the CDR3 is TGTGCCAGCAGGCCCGGACAGGTATACACCATATATTTT.

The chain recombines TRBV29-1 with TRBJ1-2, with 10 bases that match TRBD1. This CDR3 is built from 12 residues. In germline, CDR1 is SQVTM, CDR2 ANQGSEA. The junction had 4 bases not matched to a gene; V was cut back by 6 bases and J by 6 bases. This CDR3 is CSVRQGADGYTF. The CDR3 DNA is TGCAGCGTAAGACAGGGGGCAGATGGCTACACCTTC.

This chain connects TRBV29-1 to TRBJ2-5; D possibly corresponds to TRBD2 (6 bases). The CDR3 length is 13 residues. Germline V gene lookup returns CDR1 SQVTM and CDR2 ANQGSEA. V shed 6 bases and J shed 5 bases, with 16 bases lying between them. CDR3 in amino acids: CSVGRDLGETQYF. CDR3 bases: TGCAGCGTCGGGCGGGACCTTGGGGAGACCCAGTACTTC.

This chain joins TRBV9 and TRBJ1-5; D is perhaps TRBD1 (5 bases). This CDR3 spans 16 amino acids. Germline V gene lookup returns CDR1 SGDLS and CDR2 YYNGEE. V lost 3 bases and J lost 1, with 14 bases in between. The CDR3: CASSAGGVRSNQPQHF. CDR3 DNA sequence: TGTGCCAGCAGCGCCGGGGGGGTAAGGAGCAATCAGCCCCAGCATTTT.

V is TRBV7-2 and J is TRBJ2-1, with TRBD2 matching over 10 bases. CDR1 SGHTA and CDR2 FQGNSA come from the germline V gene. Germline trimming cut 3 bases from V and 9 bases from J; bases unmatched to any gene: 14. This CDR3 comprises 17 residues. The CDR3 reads CASSFKPSGGARSEQFF. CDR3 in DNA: TGTGCCAGCAGCTTCAAACCCAGCGGGGGGGCGAGATCTGAGCAGTTCTTC. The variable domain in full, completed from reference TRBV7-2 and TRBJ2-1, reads GAGVSQSPSNKVTEKGKDVELRCDPISGHTALYWYRQSLGQGLEFLIYFQGNSAPDKSGLPSDRFSAERTGGSVSTLTIQRTQQEDSAVYLCASSFKPSGGARSEQFFGPGTRLTVL.

CDR3 sequence (DNA): TGTGCCAGCAGCCTAGGTGAGGGCATGACGGGAGATACGCAGTATTTT. Its protein product is CASSLGEGMTGDTQYF. The chain uses TRBV5-4 and TRBJ2-3, with D possibly matching TRBD2 (5 bases). With 4 bases removed from V and 5 bases from J, the gap between germline ends came to 20 bases. Germline V lookup: CDR1 SGHNT, CDR2 YYREEE (reference sequence). This CDR3 is 16 amino acids long.

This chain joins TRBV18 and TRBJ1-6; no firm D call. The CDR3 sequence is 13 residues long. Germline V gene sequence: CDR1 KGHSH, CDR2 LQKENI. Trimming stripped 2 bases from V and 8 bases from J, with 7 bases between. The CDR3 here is CASSPGRDSPLHF. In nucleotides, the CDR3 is TGTGCCAGCTCACCAGGGAGGGATTCACCCCTCCACTTT.

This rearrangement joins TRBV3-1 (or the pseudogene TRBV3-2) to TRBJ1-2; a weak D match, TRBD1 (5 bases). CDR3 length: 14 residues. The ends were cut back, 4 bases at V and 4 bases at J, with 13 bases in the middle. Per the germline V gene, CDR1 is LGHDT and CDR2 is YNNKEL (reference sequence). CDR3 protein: CASSLRVGGYGYTF. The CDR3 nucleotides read TGTGCCAGCAGCCTACGAGTCGGGGGCTATGGCTACACCTTC.

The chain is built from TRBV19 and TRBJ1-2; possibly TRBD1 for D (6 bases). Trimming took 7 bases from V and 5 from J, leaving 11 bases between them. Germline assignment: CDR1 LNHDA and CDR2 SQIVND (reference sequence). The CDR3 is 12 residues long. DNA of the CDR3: TGTGCCAGTAACCTCGGGACATATGGCTACACCTTC. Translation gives CASNLGTYGYTF.

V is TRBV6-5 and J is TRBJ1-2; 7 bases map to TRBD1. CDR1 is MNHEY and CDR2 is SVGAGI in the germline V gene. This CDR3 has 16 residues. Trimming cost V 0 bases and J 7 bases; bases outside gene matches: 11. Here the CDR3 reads CASSYSQADRNAGYTF. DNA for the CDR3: TGTGCCAGCAGTTACTCGCAAGCGGACAGGAACGCTGGCTACACCTTC.

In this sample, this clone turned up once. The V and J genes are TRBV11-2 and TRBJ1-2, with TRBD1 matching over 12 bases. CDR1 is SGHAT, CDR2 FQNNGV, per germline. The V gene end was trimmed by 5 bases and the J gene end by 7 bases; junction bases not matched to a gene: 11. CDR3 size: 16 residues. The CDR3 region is CASSQGGTGGTGGYTF. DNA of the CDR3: TGTGCCAGCAGCCAGGGGGGGACAGGGGGCACAGGTGGCTACACCTTC.

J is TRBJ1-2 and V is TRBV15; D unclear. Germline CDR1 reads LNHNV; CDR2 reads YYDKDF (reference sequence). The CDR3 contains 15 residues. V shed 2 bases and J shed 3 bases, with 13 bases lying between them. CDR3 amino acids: CATSRHGGRDYGYTF. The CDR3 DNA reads TGTGCCACCAGCAGACACGGCGGTCGAGACTATGGCTACACCTTC.

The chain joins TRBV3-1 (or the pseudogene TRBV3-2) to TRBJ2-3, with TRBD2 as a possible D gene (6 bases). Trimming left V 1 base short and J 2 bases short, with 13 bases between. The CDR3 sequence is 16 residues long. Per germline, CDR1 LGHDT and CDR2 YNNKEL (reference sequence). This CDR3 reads CASSQGLDGVTDTQYF. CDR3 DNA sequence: TGTGCCAGCAGCCAAGGACTAGACGGAGTCACAGATACGCAGTATTTT.

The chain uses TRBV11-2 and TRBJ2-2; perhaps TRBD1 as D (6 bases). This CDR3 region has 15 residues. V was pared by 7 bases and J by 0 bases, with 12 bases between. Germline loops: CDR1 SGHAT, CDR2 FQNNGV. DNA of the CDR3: TGTGCCAGCAACAAACAGGGTACGAACACCGGGGAGCTGTTTTTT. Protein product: CASNKQGTNTGELFF.

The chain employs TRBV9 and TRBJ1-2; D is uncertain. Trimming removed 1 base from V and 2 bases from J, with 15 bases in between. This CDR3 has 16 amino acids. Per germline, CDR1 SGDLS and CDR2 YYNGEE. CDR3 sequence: CASSVQTGAGNYGYTF. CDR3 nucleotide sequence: TGTGCCAGCAGCGTACAAACCGGTGCAGGAAACTATGGCTACACCTTC.

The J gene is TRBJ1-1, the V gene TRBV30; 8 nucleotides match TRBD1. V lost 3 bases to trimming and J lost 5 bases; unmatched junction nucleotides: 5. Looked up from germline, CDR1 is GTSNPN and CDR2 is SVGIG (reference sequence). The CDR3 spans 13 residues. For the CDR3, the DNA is TGTGCCTGGAGAAAAACAGGGGGGACTGAAGCTTTCTTT. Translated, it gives CAWRKTGGTEAFF.

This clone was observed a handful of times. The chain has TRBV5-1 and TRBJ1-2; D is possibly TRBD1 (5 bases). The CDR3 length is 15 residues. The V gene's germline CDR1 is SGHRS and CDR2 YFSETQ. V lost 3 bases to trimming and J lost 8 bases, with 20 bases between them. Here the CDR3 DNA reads TGCGCCAGCAGCTACCCTCCGGGGGGTGGAGGAGGCTACACCTTC. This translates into CASSYPPGGGGGYTF.

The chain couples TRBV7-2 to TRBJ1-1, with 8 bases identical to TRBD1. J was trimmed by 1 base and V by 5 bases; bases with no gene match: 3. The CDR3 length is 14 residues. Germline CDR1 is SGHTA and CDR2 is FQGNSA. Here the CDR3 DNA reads TGTGCCAGCAGCGCCGGACAGGGGAACACTGAAGCTTTCTTT. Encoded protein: CASSAGQGNTEAFF.

CDR3 sequence: CASSVSSGQGVGEQFF. The CDR3 DNA reads TGTGCCAGCAGCGTCTCTTCGGGACAGGGGGTTGGTGAGCAGTTCTTC. The genes are TRBV9 and TRBJ2-1; 11 bases line up with TRBD1. J was trimmed by 9 bases and V by 2 bases; bases with no gene match: 10. The CDR3 sequence is 16 residues long. Germline assignment: CDR1 SGDLS and CDR2 YYNGEE. Filled out from reference TRBV9 and TRBJ2-1, the complete variable domain reads DSGVTQTPKHLITATGQRVTLRCSPRSGDLSVYWYQQSLDQGLQFLIQYYNGEERAKGNILERFSAQQFPDLHSELNLSSLELGDSALYFCASSVSSGQGVGEQFFGPGTRLTVL.

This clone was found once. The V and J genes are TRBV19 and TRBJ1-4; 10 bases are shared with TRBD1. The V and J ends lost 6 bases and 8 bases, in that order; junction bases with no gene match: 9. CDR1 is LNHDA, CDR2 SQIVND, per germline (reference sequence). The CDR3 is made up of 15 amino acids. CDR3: CASSPWGTGDEKLFF. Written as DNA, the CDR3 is TGTGCCAGTAGCCCCTGGGGGACAGGGGACGAAAAACTGTTTTTT. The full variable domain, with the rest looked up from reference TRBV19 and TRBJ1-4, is DGGITQSPKYLFRKEGQNVTLSCEQNLNHDAMYWYRQDPGQGLRLIYYSQIVNDFQKGDIAEGYSVSREKKESFPLTVTSAQKNPTAFYLCASSPWGTGDEKLFFGSGTQLSVL.

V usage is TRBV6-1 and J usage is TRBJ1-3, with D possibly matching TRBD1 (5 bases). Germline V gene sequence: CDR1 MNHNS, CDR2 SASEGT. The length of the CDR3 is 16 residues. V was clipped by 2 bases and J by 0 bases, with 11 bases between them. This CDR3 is CASSEFGHRSGNTIYF. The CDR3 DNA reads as TGTGCCAGCAGTGAATTTGGACATCGCTCTGGAAACACCATATATTTT.